This T cell receptor beta chain was found in a study of cytomegalovirus exposure and HLA in healthy donors (dated by TCRdb to between 2016 and 2019). The study in broad terms: In an earlier analysis of about 560 of the donors, about 260 Gb of sequence data and 117 million unique TCR beta sequences from about 179 million T cells were reported. The number of typed donors differed by locus: roughly 620-640 for A, B, C, DRB1 and DQB1; 500 to 550 for DQA1; approximately 610 for DPA1; and around 470 for DPB1. Alongside the repertoire data, information on donor age, sex, ethnicity and CMV serostatus was compiled. The aim of the study was to test whether cataloging public T cell receptors could identify signatures of past pathogen exposure. In addition to the first cohort of roughly 670 subjects, a separate validation cohort of some 120 different subjects was used. In an earlier analysis of around 540 of the donors, high-throughput TCR beta sequencing was used to judge whether each TCR beta V gene segment behaved as functional or pseudogenic. To predict cytomegalovirus infection status, the study combined high-throughput TCR immunosequencing, statistical association of individual TCRs with disease status, and machine learning. In a later analysis, previously published TCR beta repertoires from hundreds of donors were re-analyzed and high-resolution HLA genotyping was added so that TCR occurrence patterns could be studied. Every discovery cohort repertoire had been produced on one sequencing platform. Of the approximately 400 genotyped donors, approximately 83% fell in the genetic ancestry cluster associated with self-reported Caucasian donors. The study profiled the T cell repertoires of 500 to 800 subjects by immunosequencing and related them to cytomegalovirus serostatus. Across approximately 400 genotyped donors of the cohort, an average of about 240,000 unique TCR beta nucleotide sequences per donor were sequenced, and 15% to 20% of those sequences were non-productive. An early release covering more than 500 HLA-typed donors comprised approximately 290 gigabases of sequencing data and some 79 million unique TCR sequences. Roughly 5 DR-DQ haplotypes were handled as single units for association and clustering because linkage in the cohort was strong. Both class I and class II loci were covered by HLA typing, at four-digit resolution. A later genetic analysis took genome-wide SNP genotypes for 398 of the 666 donors and used that subset as a discovery cohort. Rather than drawing on any new phenotypic data, the later analysis identified candidate immune exposures from TCR beta sequences and the way those sequences occurred across donors.

Receptor amplification or capture employed the immunoSEQ multiplex PCR assay. A mixture of 60 forward primers for TCR Vbeta segments and 13 reverse primers for TCR Jbeta segments was used in the multiplex PCR. Amplification of the CDR3 region of rearranged TCR beta genes was performed with a multiplex PCR assay on genomic DNA. Amplified TCR beta libraries were sequenced as 87-base-pair reads on the Illumina HiSeq System. In the source study's methods: Across the 700 or so repertoires, a later analysis counted some 81 million unique TCR beta chains, some 11 million of which were shared by at least two donors. Raw reads were error-corrected and collapsed into unique sequences by a nearest-neighbor algorithm in which closely related sequences were merged to remove PCR and sequencing errors. To assign V, D and J gene segments, CDR3 sequences were aligned to IMGT reference sequences. For a sequence to be retained, a match of at least six nucleotides to both a V gene segment and a J gene segment was required. A rearrangement counted as productive if the CDR3 had no stop codons and remained in frame with V and J, and every other rearrangement counted as non-productive. Following IMGT convention, CDR3 was defined as the stretch from the second conserved V-encoded cysteine to the conserved J-encoded phenylalanine. The earlier analysis of a few hundred of the donors excluded sequences that lacked an unambiguous match to a single V gene segment. In an earlier analysis of some 590 of the donors, a V segment was called functional when productive rearrangements were above 56.7%, and segregating when the standard deviation between donors exceeded 5%. A statistical classification framework was built to diagnose cytomegalovirus status from the catalog of TCR beta chain sequences. In a later analysis, V and J genes were assigned by comparing TCR nucleotide sequences against IMGT/GENE-DB human TR gene sequences. In a later analysis, CDR3 sequences and most-parsimonious VDJ recombination scenarios were assigned using the TCRdist pipeline. In a later analysis, each TCR beta chain was defined by its CDR3 amino acid sequence together with its V-gene family, and reads lacking a unique V-gene family were excluded. To address suspected cross-contamination and a sequencing artifact, a later analysis removed around 590 highly shared, low-generation-probability nucleotide sequences. For each public chain, a later analysis derived a clonal expansion index from normalized ranks of inferred template counts within each repertoire. Generation probabilities in a later analysis came from a VDJ recombination model fitted to out-of-frame rearrangements, and those results were checked against IGoR. In a later analysis, hypergeometric tests were used to score TCR-TCR, TCR-HLA and TCR-CMV co-occurrence, with a repertoire-size bias correction applied to TCR pairs. False discovery rates were estimated in a later analysis by permuting HLA or CMV assignments 20 times. In a later analysis, co-occurring TCRs were grouped with DBSCAN, and TCRdist sequence similarity was added when clustering was performed within HLA-allele-positive subsets. For co-occurrence clustering, repertoires with fewer than 30,000 or more than 120,000 public chains were excluded, along with five repertoires with anomalous nucleotide sharing. Here the immuneACCESS table is served through TCRdb, limited to in-frame sequences with V and J called. Missing clones are a known gap in these copies; in checked studies unresolved V genes cover under half, and the rest lacks a known reason. That table furnishes V, J and clone size, whereas the DNA furnished D and trimming. The sample profile shows 180,000 or so clones; 80% to 90% of them were found once. 9.3% of the sample lies in the top ten.

General study outcomes and caveats: It was suggested by the authors that the approach could potentially be generalized to other disease states and immunological phenotypes. Because counts were too low, about 18 rarely observed V segments, including chromosome 9 orphons, were excluded from the earlier analysis of around 640 of the donors. According to a later analysis, parvovirus B19, influenza, CMV and Epstein-Barr virus appeared linked to several top co-occurrence clusters. According to a later analysis, most CMV-associated TCR beta chains appeared to be HLA-restricted, and the HLA associations seemed to be driven largely by CMV exposure. In vitro tests confirmed that a few of the cytomegalovirus-associated TCR beta chains recognize cytomegalovirus antigens. An association between a missense DCLRE1C variant and V-gene and J-gene trimming of TCR beta chains was found in a later genetic analysis and replicated in an independent cohort. Because the 87-base-pair reads could not distinguish some IMGT-functional V segments, including TRBV6-2 and TRBV6-3, those segments were excluded. A later genetic analysis reported fewer N-insertions in productive TCRs among donors in an Asian-associated ancestry cluster than the approximately 700-donor mean. Broadly in line with IMGT annotations, most TCR beta V segments showed up in productive rearrangements about 90% or about 30% of the time in an earlier analysis of a few hundred of the donors. The classifier was reported to diagnose cytomegalovirus status with high specificity and sensitivity in both the original cohort and the validation cohort. Linkage disequilibrium might explain the correlated functional status among segregating V segments, but an unknown experimental factor could not be ruled out. Because HLA typing was missing for some donors at each locus, association tests included only the typed subset. A later analysis found that TCR association rates varied across HLA loci, with DRB1 alleles showing the most associated TCRs and HLA-C alleles the fewest. In a later analysis, 16,951 TCR beta sequences were associated with specific HLA alleles at a false discovery rate of 0.05. Roughly uniform sequencing depth across donors was assumed in presence/absence analyses, although this assumption may not hold. A further reported finding was that TCR beta sequences accurately predicted the HLA-A and HLA-B alleles for most subjects in the first cohort. The study listed approximately 160 TCR beta chains as associated with cytomegalovirus. CMV serostatus was the only immune exposure information available for the cohort. In a later analysis, HLA-associated TCR beta chains were found to be more clonally expanded and to have lower generation probabilities than equally common non-associated chains. Across donors, most TCR sequences were observed very rarely, whereas some public TCRs were present in many individuals. A cluster of highly shared sequence variants was judged likely to represent a technical artifact of the sequencing pipeline. This cohort had only TCR beta chains sequenced, and the lack of alpha or paired-chain data limited which features could be detected. Assigning TCR associations to individual alleles was difficult when HLA alleles, especially DR and DQ, strongly co-occurred.

The cohort comprised 666 healthy bone marrow donors. At the time of sampling, all cohort members were nominally healthy, though unrecorded immune exposures were likely present. The donor was CMV seropositive and belonged to the group of 250 to 300 seropositive cohort members. Each donor provided a peripheral blood sample, and peripheral blood mononuclear cells were used for TCR beta sequencing. The Qiagen DNeasy Blood Extraction Kit was used to extract genomic DNA from the blood cell samples. As encoded in the germline V gene, CDR1 is WSHSY while CDR2 is SAAADI. From the cysteine through the phenylalanine, the CDR3 covers 17 amino acids. The sequence is cut down to CDR3 DNA, 51 bases in frame from base 1. V is cut back by 6 bases and J by 1 base, with 8 bases in the junction unmatched. Regarding this clone: Its cognate antigen has yet to be identified. Base quality data are lacking; no much larger clone is found one base away.

The specimen was PBMCs. The chain links TRBV10-2 with TRBJ2-6; the central 8 bases match TRBD1. The receptor's source is a man between 18 and 29 years old in good health and CMV-seropositive. The CDR3 region has the sequence CASSQGALGSGANVLTF. The bases read TGCGCCAGCAGCCAGGGGGCATTAGGGTCTGGGGCCAACGTCCTGACTTTC.